These T cell receptor beta chains were read from a single sample in a study of shared clonotypes between healthy human individuals. The method was immunoSEQ multiplex PCR; TCRdb's version includes in-frame clones alone and lacks a portion of them. The sample carries some 2 million clones, about 95% recorded once. What was sequenced was naive CD8+ T cells sorted from blood. The receptors come from a man aged 18 to 30 in good health. Each CDR3 is given with its conserved first and last residue. A D gene is named only where the DNA matches it firmly. For some rows the clone size is stated as once, few or many, or as a class when expanded; others skip it.

d_call	v_call	j_call	clone_size	cdr3_nt	cdr3_aa
NA	TRBV6-6	TRBJ2-7	NA	TGTGCCAGCAGTGAGGGGACCTTGGGCTTCGAGCAGTACTTC	CASSEGTLGFEQYF
NA	TRBV4-1	TRBJ2-3	NA	TGCGCCAGCAGCCAAGAAAGGGGGACCACAGATACGCAGTATTTT	CASSQERGTTDTQYF
NA	TRBV7-9	TRBJ2-5	NA	TGTGCCAGCAGCTTAAAGAACGGGGGAGAGACCCAGTACTTC	CASSLKNGGETQYF
TRBD2	TRBV7-9	TRBJ2-7	NA	TGTGCCAGCAGCCCGGGGGGCGAGCAGTACTTC	CASSPGGEQYF
NA	TRBV7-9	TRBJ2-2	NA	TGTGCCAGCAGCCCCCACAAGGGGGGGGGCACCGGGGAGCTGTTTTTT	CASSPHKGGGTGELFF
NA	TRBV4-1	TRBJ2-5	NA	TGCGCCAGCAGCCAAGTGCAGGGCACAGAGACCCAGTACTTC	CASSQVQGTETQYF
NA	TRBV7-9	TRBJ2-5	NA	TGTGCCAGCAGCCTCAGTTCTGAAGAGACCCAGTACTTC	CASSLSSEETQYF
TRBD1	TRBV28	TRBJ2-5	NA	TGTGCCAGCAGTCAAACAGGGGGCGCCGAGACCCAGTACTTC	CASSQTGGAETQYF
NA	TRBV7-6	TRBJ2-5	NA	TGTGCCAGCAGCTTATTGGAAGAGACCCAGTACTTC	CASSLLEETQYF
TRBD1	TRBV5-6	TRBJ2-1	NA	TGTGCCAGCAGCTCGCAGGAGGACAGGGGCGATTACAATGAGCAGTTCTTC	CASSSQEDRGDYNEQFF
NA	TRBV28	TRBJ1-5	NA	TGTGCCAGCAGTTTCAGTCCCGGGCCCCAGCATTTT	CASSFSPGPQHF
TRBD1	TRBV6-5	TRBJ1-1	NA	TGTGCCAGCAGCCCAGGGGGCGAGAACACTGAAGCTTTCTTT	CASSPGGENTEAFF
TRBD1	TRBV27	TRBJ2-7	NA	TGTGCCAGCAGTGGGGGACAGGGGAGGTACGAGCAGTACTTC	CASSGGQGRYEQYF
NA	TRBV29-1	TRBJ2-7	few	TGCAGCGTTGAAGGAAGGACCTCCTACGAGCAGTACTTC	CSVEGRTSYEQYF
NA	TRBV11-2	TRBJ2-3	NA	TGTGCCAGCAGCTTCGGGGGACAGACAGATACGCAGTATTTT	CASSFGGQTDTQYF
NA	TRBV7-2	TRBJ2-3	NA	TGTGCCAGCAGCTTAGGAGGCACAGATACGCAGTATTTT	CASSLGGTDTQYF
NA	TRBV9	TRBJ1-2	NA	TGTGCCAGCAGCGTAGAAGAGAGGACTATTGGGTACACCTTC	CASSVEERTIGYTF
NA	TRBV2	TRBJ2-7	NA	TGTGCCAGCAGTGAAGAGACTAGAATCGACGAGCAGTACTTC	CASSEETRIDEQYF
NA	TRBV30	TRBJ1-3	few	TGTGCCTGGATTGTCTCTGGAAACACCATATATTTT	CAWIVSGNTIYF
TRBD2	TRBV5-4	TRBJ2-1	NA	TGTGCCAGCAGCTTGAGCGGGGGACCAAATGAGCAGTTCTTC	CASSLSGGPNEQFF
NA	TRBV28	TRBJ2-1	NA	TGTGCCTGGAGAAGAGGGGGGGCCAACAATGAGCAGTTCTTC	CAWRRGGANNEQFF
NA	TRBV6-6	TRBJ1-1	once	TGTGCCAGCAGGGAGACCTCGAACACTGAAGCTTTCTTT	CASRETSNTEAFF
TRBD2	TRBV7-6	TRBJ2-5	NA	TGTGCCAGCAGCTTAGCGCTTACTAGCGGTAAAGAGACCCAGTACTTC	CASSLALTSGKETQYF
TRBD2	TRBV4-2	TRBJ2-7	NA	TGTGCCAGCAGCCTCGGACTAGCGGGGGGTTACGAGCAGTACTTC	CASSLGLAGGYEQYF
NA	TRBV9	TRBJ2-2	NA	TGTGCCAGCAGCGCCGACAACACCGGGGAGCTGTTTTTT	CASSADNTGELFF
NA	TRBV5-1	TRBJ1-5	NA	TGCGCCAGCAGCCTTGACGGGGGCAACCAGCCCCAGCATTTT	CASSLDGGNQPQHF
NA	TRBV19	TRBJ2-7	NA	TGTGCCAGTAGTATGGGGGCGGATTCCTACGAGCAGTACTTC	CASSMGADSYEQYF
NA	TRBV7-9	TRBJ2-5	NA	TGTGCCAGCAGCTTAGTAGCAGCAGGGTTGGGGGAGACCCAGTACTTC	CASSLVAAGLGETQYF
NA	TRBV4-3	TRBJ2-7	NA	TGCGCCAGCAGCCAAGAGAGATCGGGTGACGAGCAGTACTTC	CASSQERSGDEQYF
TRBD1	TRBV5-1	TRBJ1-1	NA	TGCGCCAGCAGCGGCAACCGGGACAGGGGCACTGAAGCTTTCTTT	CASSGNRDRGTEAFF
NA	TRBV30	TRBJ2-7	NA	TGTGCCTGGAGTGTAACAGAGTCCTACGAGCAGTACTTC	CAWSVTESYEQYF
NA	TRBV19	TRBJ1-5	NA	TGTGCCAGTAGCGCTACCGAGGGGTGGAATCAGCCCCAGCATTTT	CASSATEGWNQPQHF
TRBD1	TRBV28	TRBJ2-3	NA	TGTGCCAGCAGTTTAGGGACAGGGGGCGACACAGATACGCAGTATTTT	CASSLGTGGDTDTQYF
NA	TRBV28	TRBJ2-3	NA	TGTGCCAGCAGTTACGTATCTTCCGGAACCCCGATAGACTTTAGCACAGATACGCAGTATTTT	CASSYVSSGTPIDFSTDTQYF
NA	TRBV27	TRBJ1-5	once	TGTGCCAGCAGTTCCAGCAAAGATAGCAATCAGCCCCAGCATTTT	CASSSSKDSNQPQHF
NA	TRBV29-1	TRBJ2-7	NA	TGCAGCGTTGTGGGGGCCTCGGAGGGGTTCGTCTACGAGCAGTACTTC	CSVVGASEGFVYEQYF
NA	TRBV28	TRBJ2-7	NA	TGTGCCAGCACCGGGAGCTATTCGGACGAGCAGTACTTC	CASTGSYSDEQYF
NA	TRBV13	TRBJ2-7	once	TGTGCCAGCAGTGGGGAGGCCTACGAGCAGTACTTC	CASSGEAYEQYF